This T cell receptor (beta chain) was captured by sequencing in a study of T cell repertoires in cytomegalovirus infection (dated by TCRdb to the late 2010s). Regarding the study in general: Recently identified HLA-C-restricted CMV epitopes, whose presentation resists viral immunomodulation, were targeted by peptide stimulations together with well-studied HLA-B-restricted epitopes. Donor HLA type was relevant to the analysis, as public TCR beta signatures indicated carriage of CMV infection together with the matching HLA type. The investigation overall reported the following: The ex vivo response was dominated by HLA-C-restricted CMV-specific TCR beta clonotypes, which also provided the single most frequent clonotype in two of eight donors. In both this cohort and an independent cohort of some 380 donors, the cumulative frequency of public TCR beta family members distinguished carriers of CMV infection plus the relevant HLA type.

V lost 6 bases and J lost 5 bases, and the count of bases not matched to a germline gene is 11. The germline V gene provides CDR1 MNHNS and CDR2 SASEGT. Its CDR3 holds 15 amino acids, cysteine through phenylalanine. Just CDR3 DNA is preserved here, 45 bases in frame from base 1. Comment on this clonotype: Its binding antigen is unknown. Base quality data are lacking; no much larger clone is found one base away.

The listed sequencing device is Illumina HiSeq 1500. TCRdb handled the public reads itself, with Q25 trimming in fastp and clone calling in MiXCR, and kept productive beta chains. Every entry covers one CDR3 protein and lists the most common genes and DNA from its rows. This sample has roughly 340,000 distinct CDR3 sequences in its table, and under 35% of those were observed once. The ten largest clones represent roughly 20% of the sample. The sample's treatment or condition, from its label and the paper: in vitro stimulation with specific CMV peptide epitopes to enrich CMV-specific T cells. The rearrangement combines TRBV6-1 with TRBJ2-7; 9 junctional bases match TRBD1. Specimen: cultured PBMCs, collected from culture after CMV antigen stimulation. The clonotype was recovered from a human donor in good health (CMV status not recorded). Some clones in this sample may be carry-over from other donors' samples. Here the CDR3 is given as CASSPRLTGGHEQYF. Read as DNA, the sequence is TGTGCCAGCAGCCCCCGGCTGACAGGGGGGCACGAGCAGTACTTC.